This record looks at one T cell receptor beta chain sequence and its context. Its antigen is unknown. This sample is drawn from a study of cytotoxic CD8 clonotypes in ibrutinib-treated CLL. Looking at the study overall: More than 9 relapsed/refractory, about 14 treatment-naive; under 18 IGHV unmutated. Findings of the study overall: Sampling of sustained-remission and progressing patients occurred at differing times. Baseline levels were approached again at progression, after clonality had risen at ibrutinib response. Treatment saw public clonotypes, which were uncommon, either contract or stay stable.

The table came from immunoSEQ multiplex PCR; TCRdb's copy has only in-frame clones and leaves some out. The sample gives about 130,000 clones, about 80% of which show up once; around 13% is in the top ten. CDR3 length equals 13 residues. The germline CDR1 and CDR2 sequences are MNHEY and SVGAGI. The germline V and J ends were trimmed by 5 bases and 4 bases, with 9 bases remaining between them. This chain links TRBV6-5 with TRBJ2-1; D might be TRBD1 (5 bases). The sequenced sample was PBMCs, obtained after 12 months of ibrutinib treatment. This receptor was taken from a human donor with chronic lymphocytic leukemia. Here the CDR3 reads CASSNGQYNEQFF. For the CDR3, the DNA is TGTGCCAGCAGTAACGGACAATACAATGAGCAGTTCTTC.